The 25 T cell receptor beta chains reported below all come from one sample, sequenced in a study of shared clonotypes between healthy human individuals. Profiled with immunoSEQ multiplex PCR; TCRdb holds only in-frame clones, not every one. Of about 2,500,000 clones listed, more than 90% are singletons. Input material: naive CD4+ T cells sorted from blood. Subset: CD45RA+ positively selected. The receptors were sampled from a man younger than 30 in good health.

This clone has a single count. As DNA, the CDR3 is TGTGCCAGCAGCTTAGATTTAGTCGCAGATACGCAGTATTTT. It encodes CASSLDLVADTQYF. This chain links TRBV11-3 with TRBJ2-3; D is ambiguous. V was pared by 0 bases and J by 4 bases, with 8 bases between. The CDR3 consists of 14 residues. CDR1 and CDR2 from the germline V gene are SGHNT and YENEEA.

Of note for this clone: The sample has other DNA sequences that encode this CDR3 too. CDR3 amino acids: CASGLAGVDTQYF. CDR3 coding DNA: TGTGCCTCGGGACTAGCGGGAGTGGATACGCAGTATTTT. This sequence joins TRBV5-4 and TRBJ2-3, with 14 positions matching TRBD2. Per the germline V gene, CDR1 is SGHNT and CDR2 is YYREEE (reference sequence). The CDR3 runs 13 residues. V gave up 10 bases and J gave up 6 bases; unmatched junction bases: 4.

The rearrangement uses TRBV10-3 and TRBJ2-7; perhaps D is TRBD1 or TRBD2 (5 bases each). From germline, CDR1 is ENHRY and CDR2 SYGVKD. The CDR3 contains 14 residues. Deletions cut 3 bases from V and 2 bases from J, with 11 bases between. The CDR3: CAISDPGTAYEQYF. The CDR3 DNA sequence: TGTGCCATCAGTGACCCTGGGACGGCCTACGAGCAGTACTTC.

The count of this clone is one. The chain links TRBV10-1 to TRBJ2-2; 12 bases line up with TRBD2. The CDR3 runs 15 residues. V dropped 5 bases and J dropped 4; count of bases not matched to a gene: 2. Germline V gene data show CDR1 as WNHNN and CDR2 as SYGVQD (reference sequence). CDR3 sequence (DNA): TGCGCCAGCAGTACACTAGCGGGGGGCACCGGGGAGCTGTTTTTT. It translates to CASSTLAGGTGELFF.

The rearrangement uses TRBV27 and TRBJ2-2, with unresolved D. V was cut by 2 bases and J by 8 bases, with 6 bases left in between. The CDR3 length is 12 residues. Germline V gives CDR1 MNHEY, CDR2 SMNVEV (reference sequence). The CDR3 DNA sequence: TGTGCCAGCAGTTTAACCCTTGGGGAGCTGTTTTTT. Amino acid sequence: CASSLTLGELFF.

This chain links TRBV6-1 with TRBJ2-5; D uncertain. V lost 8 bases, J lost 2 bases, and 12 bases lay in between. Germline lookup yields CDR1 MNHNS and CDR2 SASEGT. The CDR3 runs to 13 residues. CDR3 sequence: CASLGRRQETQYF. The CDR3 bases are TGTGCCAGCTTAGGCCGCCGACAAGAGACCCAGTACTTC.

The V call is TRBV21-1, the J call TRBJ2-1; the DNA was not used to check the table's D call, TRBD1. TRBV21-1 is a pseudogene locus. This CDR3 is 19 amino acids long. This CDR3 is CASSKVEDSESTKTSVEFF. The CDR3 region has the DNA TGTGCCAGCAGCAAAGTGGAGGACAGTGAGTCCACGAAAACTTCCGTTGAGTTCTTC.

The J gene is TRBJ1-2, the V gene TRBV30; 7 bases agree with TRBD1. From germline, CDR1 is GTSNPN and CDR2 SVGIG (reference sequence). The CDR3 runs to 14 residues. The ends lost 4 bases at V and 5 bases at J; junction bases unmatched: 10. The CDR3 nucleotides read TGTGCCTGGATTGAGGGGGCAGGCCTATATGGCTACACCTTC. This sequence encodes CAWIEGAGLYGYTF.

The chain employs TRBV4-1 and TRBJ2-7; D possibly corresponds to TRBD1 (6 bases). The V and J ends lost 3 bases and 1 base respectively, with 10 bases between them. Germline values: CDR1 MGHRA, CDR2 YSYEKL. The CDR3 has 14 residues. The CDR3 region is CASSHVGQSYEQYF. As DNA, the CDR3 is TGCGCCAGCAGCCACGTCGGACAGTCCTACGAGCAGTACTTC.

This chain uses TRBV7-9 with TRBJ2-7; D unresolved. Germline assignment: CDR1 SEHNR and CDR2 FQNEAQ (reference sequence). V lost 7 bases and J lost 2, with 12 bases in between. The CDR3 is 13 residues long. CDR3 nucleotide sequence: TGTGCCAGCACGGTGCTGGGAACCTACGAGCAGTACTTC. It translates to CASTVLGTYEQYF.

The CDR3 is CASRKERGGNNEQFF. The CDR3 DNA follows: TGTGCCAGCAGGAAGGAAAGGGGAGGAAACAATGAGCAGTTCTTC. The chain links TRBV6-1 to TRBJ2-1; a possible D gene is TRBD2 (6 bases). This CDR3 is 15 amino acids long. Trimming pared 6 bases from V and 5 bases from J, leaving 17 bases between. Germline V gene lookup returns CDR1 MNHNS and CDR2 SASEGT.

Regarding this clone: Other nucleotide sequences in the sample specify the same CDR3. The chain is built from TRBV7-2 and TRBJ2-7; 10 bases align to TRBD2. J lost 0 bases, V lost 2 bases, and 1 base had no gene match. The germline V gene has CDR1 SGHTA and CDR2 FQGNSA. The CDR3 length is 15 residues. The CDR3 loop is CASSLRTSGSYEQYF. CDR3 coding DNA: TGTGCCAGCAGCTTAAGGACTAGCGGCTCCTACGAGCAGTACTTC.

The CDR3 DNA is TGTGCCAGCAGTTACTCGTGGGGCTCTGGGGCCAACGTCCTGACTTTC. The encoded protein is CASSYSWGSGANVLTF. The rearrangement uses TRBV6-5 and TRBJ2-6; D gene ambiguous. The CDR3 has 16 residues. V lost 0 bases and J 0 bases, leaving 6 bases between the germline ends. Germline CDR1 MNHEY, CDR2 SVGAGI.

The gene calls are TRBV2 and TRBJ2-1; D remains ambiguous. The CDR3 contains 13 residues. The germline gives CDR1 SNHLY, CDR2 FYNNEI. The V end lost 4 bases, the J end lost 2 bases, and 6 bases lay between the germline ends. The CDR3, as DNA: TGTGCCAGCAGTGCGCGGCCCTACAATGAGCAGTTCTTC. Translating it yields CASSARPYNEQFF.

The gene calls are TRBV9 and TRBJ2-7, with D perhaps TRBD1 (6 bases). The V gene's germline CDR1 is SGDLS and CDR2 YYNGEE. CDR3 size: 15 residues. The germline V and J ends were trimmed by 1 base and 2 bases, with 13 bases remaining between them. This CDR3 reads CASSVSGEFPYEQYF. CDR3 DNA sequence: TGTGCCAGCAGCGTATCAGGGGAGTTCCCCTACGAGCAGTACTTC.

V and J are TRBV2 and TRBJ2-1, with a possible D match to TRBD2 (5 bases). CDR1 and CDR2 (germline): SNHLY, FYNNEI. V was shortened by 7 bases and J by 7 bases, with 23 bases between the two germline ends. This CDR3 is built from 16 residues. This chain's CDR3 is CASKLEWSSLGNEQFF. The CDR3 coding sequence is TGTGCCAGCAAACTGGAGTGGTCTAGCCTGGGAAATGAGCAGTTCTTC.

This chain connects TRBV27 to TRBJ2-1; the D is unclear. Trimming removed 5 bases at V and 0 bases at J, with 20 bases between. Germline CDR1 and CDR2: MNHEY and SMNVEV (reference sequence). The CDR3 has 18 residues. DNA for the CDR3: TGTGCCAGCAGTCCCCTAGTCCCCATCGACAACTCCTACAATGAGCAGTTCTTC. Translating it yields CASSPLVPIDNSYNEQFF.

With respect to this clone: Mismatch with germline at one junction end may stem from a read error. The genes are TRBV11-2 and TRBJ1-2; TRBD1 might be the D (6 bases). CDR1 SGHAT and CDR2 FQNNGV come from the germline V gene. The length of the CDR3 is 11 residues. The CDR3 region is CASSLVRDKYF. The CDR3 DNA reads TGTGCCAGCAGCTTAGTAAGGGACAAGTATTTC.

The chain links TRBV21-1 to TRBJ1-6. TRBV21-1 is an annotated pseudogene. The CDR3 loop spans 17 amino acids. The CDR3 DNA reads TGTGCCAGCAGCAAAGGGGACGTCTCCCCAGGAGATTCACCCCTCCACTTT. It is translated as CASSKGDVSPGDSPLHF.

This sequence joins TRBV5-1 and TRBJ2-1; D is uncertain. The CDR3 is 15 amino acids. Per the germline V gene, CDR1 is SGHRS and CDR2 is YFSETQ. V was pared by 5 bases and J by 0 bases, with 12 bases between. The CDR3 sequence is CASSPDGSSYNEQFF. The CDR3 DNA is TGCGCCAGCAGTCCCGACGGAAGCTCCTACAATGAGCAGTTCTTC.

V and J are TRBV5-6 and TRBJ2-7, with 7 bases aligning to TRBD1. The CDR3 covers 14 residues. Germline V gene lookup returns CDR1 SGHDT and CDR2 YYEEEE. V lost 4 bases to trimming and J lost 7 bases; unmatched junction nucleotides: 11. The CDR3 loop reads CASSTGTALSEQYF. The DNA for the CDR3 is TGTGCCAGCAGCACCGGGACAGCACTCTCAGAGCAGTACTTC.

The V gene is TRBV28, the J gene TRBJ1-6; D is ambiguous. The CDR3 consists of 17 residues. V lost 2 bases and J lost 0, with 11 bases in between. Germline V gives CDR1 MDHEN, CDR2 SYDVKM. The CDR3 coding sequence is TGTGCCAGCAGTTTAGCGCAGATCAACTCCTATAATTCACCCCTCCACTTT. Protein sequence: CASSLAQINSYNSPLHF.

The chain joins TRBV13 to TRBJ2-2, with TRBD1 as a possible D gene (6 bases). The germline gives CDR1 PRHDT, CDR2 FYEKMQ (reference sequence). The CDR3 is made up of 14 amino acids. Trimming shortened V by 5 bases and J by 4 bases, and 11 bases separated the two germline ends. The CDR3 reads CASSRTGTTGELFF. The DNA for the CDR3 is TGTGCCAGCAGCCGAACAGGGACCACCGGGGAGCTGTTTTTT.

The chain has TRBV5-6 and TRBJ2-1; D gene unclear. The CDR3 has 11 amino acids. Germline V CDR1 and CDR2: SGHDT, YYEEEE. V lost 4 bases and J lost 8, with 7 bases in between. CDR3 residues: CASSISDEQFF. Here the CDR3 DNA reads TGTGCCAGCAGCATATCCGATGAGCAGTTCTTC.

The table lists this clone with a count of one. This chain uses TRBV5-6 with TRBJ1-6, with D uncertain. With 4 bases removed from V and 0 bases from J, the gap between germline ends came to 11 bases. CDR1 is SGHDT and CDR2 is YYEEEE in the germline V gene. The CDR3 sequence is 16 residues long. Here the CDR3 reads CASSRAWSSYNSPLHF. CDR3 DNA sequence: TGTGCCAGCAGCCGGGCCTGGAGCTCCTATAATTCACCCCTCCACTTT.